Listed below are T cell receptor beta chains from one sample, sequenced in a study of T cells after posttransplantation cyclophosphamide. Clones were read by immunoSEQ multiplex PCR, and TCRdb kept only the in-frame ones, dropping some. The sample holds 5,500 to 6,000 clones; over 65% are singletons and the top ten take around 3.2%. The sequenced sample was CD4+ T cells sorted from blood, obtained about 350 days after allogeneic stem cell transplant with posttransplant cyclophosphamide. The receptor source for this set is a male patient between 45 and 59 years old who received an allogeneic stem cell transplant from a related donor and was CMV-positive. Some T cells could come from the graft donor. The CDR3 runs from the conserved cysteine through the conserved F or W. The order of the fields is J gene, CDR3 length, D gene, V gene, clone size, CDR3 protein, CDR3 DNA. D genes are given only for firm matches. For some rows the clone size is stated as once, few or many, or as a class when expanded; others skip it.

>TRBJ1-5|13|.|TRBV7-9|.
CASSNTGNQPQHF
TGTGCCAGCAGCAATACAGGAAATCAGCCCCAGCATTTT
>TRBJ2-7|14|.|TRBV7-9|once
CASSLNNRADEQYF
TGTGCCAGCAGTTTGAATAACAGGGCCGACGAGCAGTACTTC
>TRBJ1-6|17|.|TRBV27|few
CASSFRGRGEEISPLHF
TGTGCCAGCAGTTTCCGGGGTCGGGGGGAGGAGATTTCACCCCTCCACTTT
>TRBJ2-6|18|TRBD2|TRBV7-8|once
CASTPGGFASSGANVLTF
TGTGCCAGCACCCCGGGGGGTTTTGCCTCCTCTGGGGCCAACGTCCTGACTTTC
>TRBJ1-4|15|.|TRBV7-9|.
CASSPAEGFNEKLFF
TGTGCCAGCAGCCCGGCGGAGGGCTTTAATGAAAAACTGTTTTTT
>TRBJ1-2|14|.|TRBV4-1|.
CASSRLRDNYGYTF
TGCGCCAGCAGTCGACTGAGAGATAACTATGGCTACACCTTC
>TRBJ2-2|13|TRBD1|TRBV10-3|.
CAIKDRGGGELFF
TGTGCCATCAAGGACAGGGGGGGCGGGGAGCTGTTTTTT
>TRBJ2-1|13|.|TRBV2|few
CASSVTRDNEQFF
TGTGCCAGCAGTGTAACTAGGGACAATGAGCAGTTCTTC
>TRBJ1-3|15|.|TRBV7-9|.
CASSPSTTLGNTIYF
TGTGCCAGCAGCCCCTCGACTACCTTAGGAAACACCATATATTTT
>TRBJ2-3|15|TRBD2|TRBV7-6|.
CASSLVAGVADTQYF
TGTGCCAGCAGCTTAGTAGCGGGAGTCGCAGATACGCAGTATTTT
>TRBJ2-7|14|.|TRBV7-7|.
CASSSTSWAYEQYF
TGTGCTAGCAGCTCTACCTCTTGGGCTTACGAGCAGTACTTC
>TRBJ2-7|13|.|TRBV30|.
CAWSETTGYEQYF
TGTGCCTGGAGTGAAACAACAGGGTACGAGCAGTACTTC
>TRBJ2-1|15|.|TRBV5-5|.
CASSGQWGPYNEQFF
TGTGCCAGCTCTGGGCAGTGGGGGCCCTACAATGAGCAGTTCTTC
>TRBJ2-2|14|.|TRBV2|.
CASRSLGGTGELFF
TGTGCCAGCAGATCACTGGGAGGAACCGGGGAGCTGTTTTTT
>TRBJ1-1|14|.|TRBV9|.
CASSVGSGSTEAFF
TGTGCCAGCAGCGTAGGTTCGGGGAGCACTGAAGCTTTCTTT
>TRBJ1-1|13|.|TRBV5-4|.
CASSLAVNTEAFF
TGTGCCAGCAGCTTGGCGGTGAACACTGAAGCTTTCTTT
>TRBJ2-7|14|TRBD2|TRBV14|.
CASRRGGRAYEQYF
TGTGCCAGCAGACGGGGTGGGAGGGCCTACGAGCAGTACTTC
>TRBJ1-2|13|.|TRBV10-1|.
CASSESAGYGYTF
TGCGCCAGCAGTGAGTCGGCAGGTTATGGCTACACCTTC
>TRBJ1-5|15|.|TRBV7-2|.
CASSLFQGLDQPQHF
TGTGCCAGCAGCTTATTTCAGGGATTGGATCAGCCCCAGCATTTT
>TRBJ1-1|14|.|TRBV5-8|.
CASSFRGTNTEAFF
TGTGCCAGCAGCTTTCGGGGGACCAACACTGAAGCTTTCTTT
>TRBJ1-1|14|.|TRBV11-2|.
CASSRGHANTEAFF
TGTGCCAGCAGTAGAGGCCACGCGAACACTGAAGCTTTCTTT
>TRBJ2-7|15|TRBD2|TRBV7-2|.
CASSPHAGAVYEQYF
TGTGCCAGCAGCCCACATGCGGGAGCAGTCTACGAGCAGTACTTC
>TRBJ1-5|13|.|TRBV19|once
CASSIGGPQPQHF
TGTGCCAGTAGTATAGGAGGGCCTCAGCCCCAGCATTTT
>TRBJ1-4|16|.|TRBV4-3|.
CASSQGGLPNREKLFF
TGCGCCAGCAGCCAAGGAGGACTACCCAATCGGGAAAAACTGTTTTTT
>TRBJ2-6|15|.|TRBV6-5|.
CATRDITTGANVLTF
TGTGCCACTCGGGACATCACCACGGGGGCCAACGTCCTGACTTTC
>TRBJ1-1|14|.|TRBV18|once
CASSPGWSETEAFF
TGTGCCAGCTCACCAGGGTGGAGTGAAACTGAAGCTTTCTTT
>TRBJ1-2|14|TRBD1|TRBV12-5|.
CASGFYQGVNGYTF
TGTGCTAGTGGTTTTTACCAGGGGGTAAATGGCTACACCTTC
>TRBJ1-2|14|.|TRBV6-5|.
CASSYSSGRGGYTF
TGTGCCAGCAGTTACTCGTCAGGGAGGGGAGGCTACACCTTC
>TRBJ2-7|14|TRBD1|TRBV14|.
CASRMGQGAYEQYF
TGTGCCAGCAGAATGGGACAGGGCGCCTACGAGCAGTACTTC
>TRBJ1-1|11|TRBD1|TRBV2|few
CASRDRAEAFF
TGTGCCAGCAGGGACAGGGCTGAAGCTTTCTTT
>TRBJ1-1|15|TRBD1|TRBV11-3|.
CASSLAGQLNTEAFF
TGTGCCAGCAGCTTAGCGGGACAGCTAAACACTGAAGCTTTCTTT
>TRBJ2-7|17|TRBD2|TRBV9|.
CASSVGLAGGSSYEQYF
TGTGCCAGCAGCGTAGGACTAGCGGGAGGGAGCTCCTACGAGCAGTACTTC
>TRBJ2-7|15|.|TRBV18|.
CASSPTQEAFYEQYF
TGTGCCAGCTCACCAACCCAGGAAGCCTTCTACGAGCAGTACTTC
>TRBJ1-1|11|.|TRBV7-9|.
CASSLGAGAFF
TGTGCCAGCAGCTTAGGGGCTGGGGCTTTCTTT
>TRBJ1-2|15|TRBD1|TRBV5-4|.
CASSRGQGASNGYTF
TGTGCCAGCAGCCGGGGACAGGGGGCTTCGAATGGCTACACCTTC
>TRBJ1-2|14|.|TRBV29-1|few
CSVTTGQLGYGYTF
TGCAGCGTGACAACAGGGCAATTAGGCTATGGCTACACCTTC
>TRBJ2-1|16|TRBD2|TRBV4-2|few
CASSQASGRAYNEQFF
TGTGCCAGCAGCCAGGCTAGCGGGAGGGCCTACAATGAGCAGTTCTTC
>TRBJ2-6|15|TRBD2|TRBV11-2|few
CASSSGGPGANVLTF
TGTGCCAGCAGCTCGGGGGGGCCCGGGGCCAACGTCCTGACTTTC
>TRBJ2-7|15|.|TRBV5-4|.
CASSRTETYSYEQYF
TGTGCCAGCAGCCGTACGGAGACCTACTCCTACGAGCAGTACTTC
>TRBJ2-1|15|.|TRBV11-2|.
CASSLGGRPYNEQFF
TGTGCCAGCAGCTTAGGGGGCAGGCCCTACAATGAGCAGTTCTTC
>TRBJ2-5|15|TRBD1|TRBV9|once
CASSSSDRGHETQYF
TGTGCCAGCAGCTCCAGCGACAGGGGGCATGAGACCCAGTACTTC
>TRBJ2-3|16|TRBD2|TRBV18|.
CASSPFSGSPTDTQYF
TGTGCCAGCTCACCATTTAGCGGGAGCCCCACAGATACGCAGTATTTT
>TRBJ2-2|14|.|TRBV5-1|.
CASRYGQNTGELFF
TGCGCCAGCAGGTATGGACAGAACACCGGGGAGCTGTTTTTT
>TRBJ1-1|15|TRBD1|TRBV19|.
CASSIYRGMNTEAFF
TGTGCCAGTAGTATATACAGGGGTATGAACACTGAAGCTTTCTTT
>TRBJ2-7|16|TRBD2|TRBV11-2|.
CASSYRLAFSSYEQYF
TGTGCCAGCAGCTATAGACTAGCGTTTAGCTCCTACGAGCAGTACTTC
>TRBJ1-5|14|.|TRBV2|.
CASSGVISNQPQHF
TGTGCCAGCAGTGGCGTGATTAGCAATCAGCCCCAGCATTTT
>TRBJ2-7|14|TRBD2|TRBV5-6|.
CASSPGLAQGEQYF
TGTGCCAGCAGCCCGGGACTAGCCCAAGGCGAGCAGTACTTC
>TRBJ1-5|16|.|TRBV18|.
CASSPRSDSGGQPQHF
TGTGCCAGCTCACCACGTTCGGACAGCGGGGGTCAGCCCCAGCATTTT
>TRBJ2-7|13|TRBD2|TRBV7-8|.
CASSPRTSQLQYF
TGTGCCAGCAGCCCGAGGACTAGCCAGCTGCAGTACTTC
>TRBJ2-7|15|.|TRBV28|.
CAGSGAGSSSYEQYF
TGTGCCGGCTCTGGGGCAGGTTCTAGCTCCTACGAGCAGTACTTC
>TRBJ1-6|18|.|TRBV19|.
CASSISGGPGSYNSPLHF
TGTGCCAGTAGTATCTCGGGAGGCCCAGGCTCCTATAATTCACCCCTCCACTTT
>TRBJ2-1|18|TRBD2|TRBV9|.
CASSVGPGGVRIYNEQFF
TGTGCCAGCAGCGTAGGACCCGGGGGGGTCAGAATATACAATGAGCAGTTCTTC
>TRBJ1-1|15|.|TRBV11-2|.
CASSYPGVTGTEAFF
TGTGCCAGCAGCTACCCTGGGGTGACAGGCACTGAAGCTTTCTTT
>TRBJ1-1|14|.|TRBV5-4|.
CASSLVGGYTEAFF
TGTGCCAGCAGCTTGGTTGGGGGGTACACTGAAGCTTTCTTT
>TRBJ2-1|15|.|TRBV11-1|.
CASSLAGAGSNEQFF
TGTGCCAGCAGCTTAGCGGGGGCAGGATCCAATGAGCAGTTCTTC